This T cell receptor beta chain was identified in a study of beta chain features in type 1 diabetes. The study, taken as a whole, reports: There was a moderate but significant shortening of TCRB CDR3s in all four CD4+ subsets of Type 1 diabetes patients.

The study reverse transcribed the entire isolated RNA, so it sequenced expressed TCRB transcripts. The assay was immunoSEQ multiplex PCR, and TCRdb's table has in-frame clones only and misses some. This table holds over 600,000 clones, 9.5% to 15% found once. The CDR3 extends over 15 amino acids. Trimming pared 8 bases from V and 7 bases from J, leaving 20 bases between. Germline V gene data show CDR1 as LNHNV and CDR2 as YYDKDF (reference sequence). Without exception, sorted populations had purity beyond 95%. About this clone itself: The antigen remains undetermined.

The rearrangement joins TRBV15 to TRBJ1-4; the D gene is possibly TRBD1 (5 bases). The sequence derives from a young man with type 1 diabetes. What was sequenced was naive CD4+ T cells from blood. The CDR3 DNA is TGTGCCACCCTGCCGTACGGGAACGGGACTGAAAAACTGTTTTTT. It specifies CATLPYGNGTEKLFF.